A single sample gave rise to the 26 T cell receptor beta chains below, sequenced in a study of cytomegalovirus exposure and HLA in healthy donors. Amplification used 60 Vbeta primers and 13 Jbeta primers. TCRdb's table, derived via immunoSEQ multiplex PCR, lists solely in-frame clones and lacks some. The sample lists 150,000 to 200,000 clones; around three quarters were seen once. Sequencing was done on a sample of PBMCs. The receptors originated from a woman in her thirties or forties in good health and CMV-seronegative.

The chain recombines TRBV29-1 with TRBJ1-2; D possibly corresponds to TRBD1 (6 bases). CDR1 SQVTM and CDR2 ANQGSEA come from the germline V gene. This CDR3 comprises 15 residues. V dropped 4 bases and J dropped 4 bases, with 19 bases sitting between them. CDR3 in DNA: TGCAGCGTTGTGGGAACAATACAGGGTTCCTATGGCTACACCTTC. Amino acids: CSVVGTIQGSYGYTF.

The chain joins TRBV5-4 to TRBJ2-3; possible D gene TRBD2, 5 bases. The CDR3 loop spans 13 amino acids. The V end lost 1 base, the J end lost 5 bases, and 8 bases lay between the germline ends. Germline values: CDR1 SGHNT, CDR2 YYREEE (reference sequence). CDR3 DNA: TGTGCCAGCAGCTTGAACCGGGAAGATACGCAGTATTTT. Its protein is CASSLNREDTQYF.

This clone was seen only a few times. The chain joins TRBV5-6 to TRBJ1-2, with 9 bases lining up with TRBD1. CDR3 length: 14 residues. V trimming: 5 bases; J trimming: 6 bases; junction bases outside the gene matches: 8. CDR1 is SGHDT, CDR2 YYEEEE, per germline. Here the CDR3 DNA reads TGTGCCAGCAGTAGGGGACAGGGAACAGATGGCTACACCTTC. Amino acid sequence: CASSRGQGTDGYTF.

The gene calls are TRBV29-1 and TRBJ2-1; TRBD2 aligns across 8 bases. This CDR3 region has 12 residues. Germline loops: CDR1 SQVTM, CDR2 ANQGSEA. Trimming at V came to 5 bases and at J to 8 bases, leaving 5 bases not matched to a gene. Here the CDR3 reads CSVRTSSHEQFF. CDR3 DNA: TGCAGCGTTCGGACTAGCTCGCATGAGCAGTTCTTC.

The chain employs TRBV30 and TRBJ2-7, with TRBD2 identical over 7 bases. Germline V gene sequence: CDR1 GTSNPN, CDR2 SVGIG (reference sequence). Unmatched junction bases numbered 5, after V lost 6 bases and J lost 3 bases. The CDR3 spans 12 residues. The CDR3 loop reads CACLADRYEQYF. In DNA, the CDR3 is TGTGCCTGTCTAGCGGACCGCTACGAGCAGTACTTC.

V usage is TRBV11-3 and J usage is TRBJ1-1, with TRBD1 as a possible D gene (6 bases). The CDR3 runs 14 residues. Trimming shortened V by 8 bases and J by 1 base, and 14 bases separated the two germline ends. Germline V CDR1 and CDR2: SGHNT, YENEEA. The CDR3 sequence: CASGRGGPNTEAFF. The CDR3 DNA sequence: TGTGCCAGCGGCCGAGGGGGTCCGAACACTGAAGCTTTCTTT.

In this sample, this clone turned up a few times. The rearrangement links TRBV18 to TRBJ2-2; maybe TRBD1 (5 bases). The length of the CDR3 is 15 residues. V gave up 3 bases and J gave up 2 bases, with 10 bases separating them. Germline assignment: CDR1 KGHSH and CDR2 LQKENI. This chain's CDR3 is CASSPPTVNTGELFF. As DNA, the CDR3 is TGTGCCAGCTCACCTCCGACAGTAAACACCGGGGAGCTGTTTTTT.

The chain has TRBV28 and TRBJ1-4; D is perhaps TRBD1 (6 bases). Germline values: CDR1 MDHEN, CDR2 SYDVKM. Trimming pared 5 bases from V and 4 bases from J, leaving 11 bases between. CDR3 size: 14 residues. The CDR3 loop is CASSVDSGNEKLFF. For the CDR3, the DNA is TGTGCCAGCAGTGTGGACAGCGGTAATGAAAAACTGTTTTTT.

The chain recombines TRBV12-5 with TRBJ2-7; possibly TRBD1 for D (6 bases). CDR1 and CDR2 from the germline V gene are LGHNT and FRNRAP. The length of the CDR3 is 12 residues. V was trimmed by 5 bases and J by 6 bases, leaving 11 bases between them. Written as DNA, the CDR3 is TGTGCTAGTGGTCGTTCAGGGGCCGAGCAGTACTTC. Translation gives CASGRSGAEQYF.

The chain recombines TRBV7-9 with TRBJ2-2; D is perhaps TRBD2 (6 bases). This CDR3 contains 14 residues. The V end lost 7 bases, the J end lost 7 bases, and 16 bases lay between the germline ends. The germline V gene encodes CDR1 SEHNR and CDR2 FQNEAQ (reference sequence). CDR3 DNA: TGTGCCAGCAAGATCGGGGAGGAGATCGGGGAGCTGTTTTTT. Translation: CASKIGEEIGELFF.

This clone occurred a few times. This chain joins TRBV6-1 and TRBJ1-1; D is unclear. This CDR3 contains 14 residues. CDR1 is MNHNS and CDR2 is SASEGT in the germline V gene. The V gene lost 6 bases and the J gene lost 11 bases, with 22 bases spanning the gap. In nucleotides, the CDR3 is TGTGCCAGCAGCGGCGGCGGGGTGAGGTCCATGGCTTTCTTT. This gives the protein CASSGGGVRSMAFF.

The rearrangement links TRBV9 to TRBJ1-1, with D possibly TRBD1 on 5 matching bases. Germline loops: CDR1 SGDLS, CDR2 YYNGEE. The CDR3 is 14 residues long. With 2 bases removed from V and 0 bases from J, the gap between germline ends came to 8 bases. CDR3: CASSVTGMNTEAFF. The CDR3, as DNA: TGTGCCAGCAGCGTCACAGGCATGAACACTGAAGCTTTCTTT.

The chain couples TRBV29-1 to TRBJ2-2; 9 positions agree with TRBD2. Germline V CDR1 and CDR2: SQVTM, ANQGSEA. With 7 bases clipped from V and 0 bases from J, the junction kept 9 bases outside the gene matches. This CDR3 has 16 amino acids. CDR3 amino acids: CSAARAGGTNTGELFF. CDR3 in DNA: TGCAGCGCTGCAAGGGCGGGAGGGACGAACACCGGGGAGCTGTTTTTT.

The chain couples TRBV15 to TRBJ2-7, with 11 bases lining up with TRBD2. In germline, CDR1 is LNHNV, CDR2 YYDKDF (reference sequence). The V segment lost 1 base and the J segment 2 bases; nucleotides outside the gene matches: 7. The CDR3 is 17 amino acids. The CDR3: CATSRGPGLADAYEQYF. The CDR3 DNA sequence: TGTGCCACCAGCAGAGGCCCGGGACTAGCGGACGCCTACGAGCAGTACTTC.

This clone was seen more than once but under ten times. The CDR3 DNA is TGTGCCAGCAGCTTAGCCGCGGGGGCCCCCTCCTACGAGCAGTACTTC. This encodes CASSLAAGAPSYEQYF. The chain couples TRBV11-1 to TRBJ2-7, with D perhaps matching TRBD2 (7 bases). V was shortened by 0 bases and J by 0 bases, with 12 bases between the two germline ends. The CDR3 consists of 16 residues. Germline V lookup: CDR1 SGHAT, CDR2 FQDESV (reference sequence).

CDR3 protein: CASSLLPDSYDQFF. The CDR3 DNA sequence: TGCGCCAGCAGCTTACTCCCAGACTCCTACGACCAGTTCTTC. This chain connects TRBV5-1 to TRBJ2-1; D remains unclear. The CDR3 covers 14 residues. Germline CDR1 reads SGHRS; CDR2 reads YFSETQ. V lost 2 bases and J 13 bases, leaving 19 bases between the germline ends.

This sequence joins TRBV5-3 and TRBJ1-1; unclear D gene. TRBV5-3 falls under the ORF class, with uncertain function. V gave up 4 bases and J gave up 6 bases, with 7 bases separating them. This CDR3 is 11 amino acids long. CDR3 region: CARSIVAEAFF. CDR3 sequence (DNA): TGTGCCAGAAGCATCGTAGCTGAAGCTTTCTTT.

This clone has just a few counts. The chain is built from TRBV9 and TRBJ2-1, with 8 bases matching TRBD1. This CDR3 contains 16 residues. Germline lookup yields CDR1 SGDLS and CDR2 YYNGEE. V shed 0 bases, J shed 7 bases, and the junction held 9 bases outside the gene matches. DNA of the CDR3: TGTGCCAGCAGCGTAGGAGACAGGGGAAGGGGAAATGAGCAGTTCTTC. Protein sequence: CASSVGDRGRGNEQFF.

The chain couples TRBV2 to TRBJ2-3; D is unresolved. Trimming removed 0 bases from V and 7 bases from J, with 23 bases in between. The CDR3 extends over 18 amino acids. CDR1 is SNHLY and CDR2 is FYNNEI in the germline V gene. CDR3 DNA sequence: TGTGCCAGCAGTGAAGCGCTTCTATGGCAGGTCCCGATCTATACGCAGTATTTT. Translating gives CASSEALLWQVPIYTQYF.

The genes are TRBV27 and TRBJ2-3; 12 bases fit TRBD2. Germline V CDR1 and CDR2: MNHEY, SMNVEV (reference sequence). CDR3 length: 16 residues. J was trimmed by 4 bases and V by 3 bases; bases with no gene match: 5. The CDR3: CASSFRLAGVADTQYF. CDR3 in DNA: TGTGCCAGCAGTTTCCGACTAGCGGGAGTCGCAGATACGCAGTATTTT.

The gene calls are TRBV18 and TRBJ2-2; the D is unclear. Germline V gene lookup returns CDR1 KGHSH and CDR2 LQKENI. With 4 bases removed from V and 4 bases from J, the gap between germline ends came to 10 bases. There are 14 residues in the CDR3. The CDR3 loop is CASSLYRITGELFF. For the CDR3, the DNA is TGTGCCAGCTCACTGTACAGAATCACCGGGGAGCTGTTTTTT.

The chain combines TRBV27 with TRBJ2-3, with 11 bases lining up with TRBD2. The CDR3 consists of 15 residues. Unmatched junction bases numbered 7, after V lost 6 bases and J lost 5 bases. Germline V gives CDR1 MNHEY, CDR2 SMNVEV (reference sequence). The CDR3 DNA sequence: TGTGCCAGCAGAATGGGACTAGCGGACCTAGATACGCAGTATTTT. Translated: CASRMGLADLDTQYF.

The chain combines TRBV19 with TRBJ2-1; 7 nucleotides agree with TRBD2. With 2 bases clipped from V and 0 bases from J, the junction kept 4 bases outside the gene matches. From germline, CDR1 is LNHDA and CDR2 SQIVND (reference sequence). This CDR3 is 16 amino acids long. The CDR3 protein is CASSIRLAASYNEQFF. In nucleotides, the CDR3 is TGTGCCAGTAGTATAAGACTAGCCGCCTCCTACAATGAGCAGTTCTTC.

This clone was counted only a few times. The CDR3 nucleotides read TGTGCCAGCAAGGCGGGAGGGCCGACAGATACGCAGTATTTT. This sequence encodes CASKAGGPTDTQYF. The rearrangement joins TRBV6-1 to TRBJ2-3, with TRBD2 matching 9 bases. This CDR3 is 14 amino acids long. From germline, CDR1 is MNHNS and CDR2 SASEGT. Unmatched junction bases numbered 5, after V lost 7 bases and J lost 3 bases.

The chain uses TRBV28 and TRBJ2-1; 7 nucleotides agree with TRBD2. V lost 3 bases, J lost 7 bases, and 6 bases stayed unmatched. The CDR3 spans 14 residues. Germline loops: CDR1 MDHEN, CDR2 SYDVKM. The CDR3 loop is CASSFGGSKNEQFF. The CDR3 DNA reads TGTGCCAGCAGTTTTGGCGGGAGTAAAAATGAGCAGTTCTTC.

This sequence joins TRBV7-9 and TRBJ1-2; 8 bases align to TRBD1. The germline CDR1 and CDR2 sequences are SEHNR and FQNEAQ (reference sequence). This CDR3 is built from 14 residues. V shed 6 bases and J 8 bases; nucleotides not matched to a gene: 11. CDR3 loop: CASSPRTGFQGYTF. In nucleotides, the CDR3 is TGTGCCAGCAGTCCAAGGACAGGGTTCCAAGGCTACACCTTC.